The 14 T cell receptor beta chains in this list originate from one sample, sequenced in a study of cytomegalovirus exposure and HLA in healthy donors (dated by TCRdb to about 2017). The library was built by means of the immunoSEQ multiplex PCR assay. For the multiplex PCR, a mixture combining 60 forward primers for TCR Vbeta segments and 13 reverse primers for TCR Jbeta segments was used. What TCRdb holds here is the immuneACCESS table cut down to in-frame rearrangements. Part of the clones is not present; checked against another copy, under half of the missing clones reflect an unresolved V gene, and the others are unexplained. The sample has 120,000 or so clones on record, about four fifths of them singletons. Of the sample, over 3% falls within the top ten clones. Material for sequencing was PBMCs. Receptors originate from a woman aged 40 to 50 in good health and CMV-seropositive.

CDR3 bases: TGTGCCAGCAGTTACTCGTCTCTTGGCCAGGGCAAGTTCTTC. Protein product: CASSYSSLGQGKFF. The chain couples TRBV6-5 to TRBJ2-1, with D tentatively TRBD1 (5 bases). Trimming shortened V by 0 bases and J by 14 bases, and 17 bases separated the two germline ends. CDR1 is MNHEY, CDR2 SVGAGI, per germline. This CDR3 is 14 amino acids long.

The V and J genes are TRBV4-1 and TRBJ2-1; TRBD2 matches at 9 bases. Germline V gene data show CDR1 as MGHRA and CDR2 as YSYEKL. After removal of 4 bases from V and 5 bases from J, the junction contained 0 bases not matched to a gene. The CDR3 extends over 13 amino acids. DNA of the CDR3: TGCGCCAGCAGCCTAGCGGGAGACAATGAGCAGTTCTTC. It yields the protein CASSLAGDNEQFF.

The genes are TRBV19 and TRBJ2-5; maybe TRBD2 (6 bases). V was trimmed by 5 bases and J by 2 bases, leaving 12 bases between them. Germline lookup yields CDR1 LNHDA and CDR2 SQIVND (reference sequence). The CDR3 has 14 amino acids. CDR3 region: CASSLIAEQETQYF. The CDR3 DNA follows: TGTGCCAGTAGTCTTATAGCGGAACAAGAGACCCAGTACTTC.

The chain has TRBV7-3 and TRBJ2-1, with 13 bases that match TRBD2. V dropped 5 bases and J dropped 9; count of bases not matched to a gene: 13. Germline V gene data show CDR1 as SGHTA and CDR2 as FQGTGA. This CDR3 has 17 residues. Here the CDR3 DNA reads TGTGCCAGCAGCCCCGTAAGACGGACTAGCGGGAGCCGTGAGCAGTTCTTC. Amino acids: CASSPVRRTSGSREQFF.

The rearrangement links TRBV6-6 to TRBJ1-3; the D is unclear. Per the germline V gene, CDR1 is MNHNY and CDR2 is SVGAGI (reference sequence). This CDR3 region has 14 residues. V was clipped by 1 base and J by 2 bases, with 6 bases between them. The CDR3 here is CASSYLAPGNTIYF. The CDR3 nucleotides are TGTGCCAGCAGTTACTTGGCCCCTGGAAACACCATATATTTT.

With regard to this clone: Distinct nucleotide sequences in the sample also encode this CDR3. The chain has TRBV5-1 and TRBJ1-1; D ambiguous. Germline CDR1 is SGHRS and CDR2 is YFSETQ. The CDR3 extends over 14 amino acids. V was clipped by 0 bases and J by 0 bases, with 6 bases between them. The CDR3 loop is CASSLGQMNTEAFF. The CDR3 nucleotides are TGCGCCAGCAGCTTGGGGCAGATGAACACTGAAGCTTTCTTT.

The V call is TRBV6-5, the J call TRBJ2-7; tentative D call: TRBD1 (5 bases). Germline CDR1 MNHEY, CDR2 SVGAGI. The CDR3 contains 14 residues. Between the trimmed V and J ends, which lost 0 bases and 5 bases, there was a span of 11 bases. CDR3 coding DNA: TGTGCCAGCAGTTACTCTCAGGGATTACACGAGCAGTACTTC. Translated: CASSYSQGLHEQYF.

This clone was observed a single time. The gene calls are TRBV28 and TRBJ2-2, with TRBD1 matching 8 bases. The CDR3 is 17 residues long. From germline, CDR1 is MDHEN and CDR2 SYDVKM. The J segment lost 6 bases and the V segment lost 2 bases, leaving 11 bases of the junction unmatched. CDR3 nucleotide sequence: TGTGCCAGCAGTTTAGTAAGGACAGGGCAATTGGCCGGGGAGCTGTTTTTT. Its translation is CASSLVRTGQLAGELFF.

The chain couples TRBV12-5 to TRBJ2-1, with 8 bases lining up with TRBD2. After removal of 6 bases from V and 7 bases from J, the junction contained 11 bases not matched to a gene. The CDR3 is made up of 15 amino acids. Germline V lookup: CDR1 LGHNT, CDR2 FRNRAP. The CDR3 DNA is TGTGCTAGTGGGATGGGACCGGGCGGGGGGAATGAGCAGTTCTTC. Translated, it gives CASGMGPGGGNEQFF.

The chain carries TRBV2 and TRBJ2-6; maybe TRBD1 (7 bases). CDR3 length: 16 residues. The V end was cut by 2 bases, the J end by 1 base, with 9 bases between. Germline V lookup: CDR1 SNHLY, CDR2 FYNNEI. The CDR3 loop reads CASSEQGGSGANVLTF. The CDR3 DNA is TGTGCCAGCAGTGAACAGGGGGGATCTGGGGCCAACGTCCTGACTTTC.

The genes are TRBV2 and TRBJ2-3, with D possibly matching TRBD2 (5 bases). The CDR3 loop spans 14 amino acids. V lost 7 bases to trimming and J lost 0 bases, with 11 bases between them. Germline V lookup: CDR1 SNHLY, CDR2 FYNNEI. CDR3: CASNGRTSTDTQYF. The CDR3 region has the DNA TGTGCCAGCAACGGACGGACTAGCACAGATACGCAGTATTTT. The variable domain in full, with the rest retrieved from reference TRBV2 and TRBJ2-3, is EPEVTQTPSHQVTQMGQEVILRCVPISNHLYFYWYRQILGQKVEFLVSFYNNEISEKSEIFDDQFSVERPDGSNFTLKIRSTKLEDSAMYFCASNGRTSTDTQYFGPGTRLTVL.

V and J are TRBV30 and TRBJ2-3; 7 positions agree with TRBD2. Germline V gives CDR1 GTSNPN, CDR2 SVGIG (reference sequence). J lost 6 bases, V lost 5 bases, and 11 bases had no gene match. CDR3 length equals 14 residues. CDR3 nucleotide sequence: TGTGCCTGGGGGGGGGAGGGCTATCGGGATACGCAGTATTTT. It codes for CAWGGEGYRDTQYF.

The chain carries TRBV7-3 and TRBJ2-1; TRBD2 matches 11 bases. Looked up from germline, CDR1 is SGHTA and CDR2 is FQGTGA. V shed 2 bases and J 5 bases; nucleotides not matched to a gene: 2. The CDR3 has 15 amino acids. The CDR3 loop reads CASSLGLAGNNEQFF. CDR3 DNA sequence: TGTGCCAGCAGCTTAGGACTAGCGGGCAACAATGAGCAGTTCTTC.

The J gene is TRBJ2-7, the V gene TRBV4-2; a possible D gene is TRBD2 (5 bases). This CDR3 region has 16 residues. Germline CDR1 reads LGHNA; CDR2 reads YNFKEQ. V shed 1 base and J shed 0 bases, with 13 bases lying between them. CDR3 region: CASSQVLADSSYEQYF. The CDR3 DNA sequence: TGTGCCAGCAGCCAAGTTCTAGCTGATAGCTCCTACGAGCAGTACTTC.